This is a list of T cell receptor beta chains from one sample in a study of vaccination effects on CD4 cells after COVID-19. These receptors' antigens are unknown. Assay: immunoSEQ multiplex PCR; the TCRdb copy retains only in-frame clones and omits some. The data contain nearly 30,000 clones, roughly four fifths of them seen just once; the ten biggest clones take up roughly 15%. Sample: CD4+ T cells from PBMCs cultured with HCoV-229E spike peptides, taken after COVID-19 vaccination. The receptors originated from a human donor who received a COVID-19 vaccine. CDR3s include the opening cysteine and the closing phenylalanine or tryptophan. The D gene is left open where the match is weak. Clone size is given for some rows only: seen once, a few or many times, or a class if the clone is expanded.

.	.	TRBV29-1	TRBJ1-1	TGCAGCGTTGAAGCCCACATGAACACTGAAGCTTTCTTT	CSVEAHMNTEAFF
.	TRBD1	TRBV30	TRBJ1-1	TGTGCCTGGAGTGTACAGGGGGACACTGAAGCTTTCTTT	CAWSVQGDTEAFF
.	TRBD1	TRBV18	TRBJ1-2	TGTGCCAGCTCACCTACGGACAGGGGTTATGGCTACACCTTC	CASSPTDRGYGYTF
.	TRBD1	TRBV10-1	TRBJ1-2	TGCGCCAGCAGCCCCGGGACAGGGGATGGCTACACCTTC	CASSPGTGDGYTF
.	.	TRBV3-1/TRBV3-2	TRBJ2-7	TGTGCCAGCAGCCGGACTCCAGGGGCAGGAGACGAGCAGTACTTC	CASSRTPGAGDEQYF
.	TRBD1	TRBV4-1	TRBJ1-4	TGCGCCAGCAGCCAGACGGGACAGGGGAGGGGTGAAAAACTGTTTTTT	CASSQTGQGRGEKLFF
.	.	TRBV3-1/TRBV3-2	TRBJ2-3	TGTGCCAGCAGCCAAGGCGTTTCTAGCACAGATACGCAGTATTTT	CASSQGVSSTDTQYF
medium-sized	.	TRBV5-1	TRBJ1-2	TGCGCCAGCAGCTTGGGAGGGACTAACTATGGCTACACCTTC	CASSLGGTNYGYTF
.	.	TRBV6-2/TRBV6-3	TRBJ2-7	TGTGCCAGCAGTTACCCTGAGCGGGTTAATACCTACGAGCAGTACTTC	CASSYPERVNTYEQYF
.	TRBD2	TRBV10-3	TRBJ2-3	TGTGCCATCAGTGGGACTAGCGGGAGTATAGCAGATACGCAGTATTTT	CAISGTSGSIADTQYF
once	.	TRBV5-1	TRBJ1-5	TGCGCCAGCAGCTCAGAGGGGGGCAGCAATCAGCCCCAGCATTTT	CASSSEGGSNQPQHF
.	.	TRBV5-1	TRBJ2-3	TGCGCCAGCAGCTTGGATCCTTCGGGAACGCAGTATTTT	CASSLDPSGTQYF
once	.	TRBV27	TRBJ1-2	TGTGCCAGCAGTCGCAGGGAACTAAACTATGGCTACACCTTC	CASSRRELNYGYTF
few	.	TRBV9	TRBJ2-7	TGTGCCAGCAGCCCTACCCCCTCAGGGAGAGGGTACGAGCAGTACTTC	CASSPTPSGRGYEQYF
.	.	TRBV5-8	TRBJ1-5	TGTGCCAGCCGGGGCCCAAACTTTGATAGCAATCAGCCCCAGCATTTT	CASRGPNFDSNQPQHF
few	.	TRBV13	TRBJ2-5	TGTGCCAGCAGCTTAGGCCCCGGTACTAGGAAAGAGACCCAGTACTTC	CASSLGPGTRKETQYF
.	.	TRBV5-6	TRBJ1-4	TGTGCCAGCAGCTGGGGGACGGCGAATGAAAAACTGTTTTTT	CASSWGTANEKLFF
.	.	TRBV29-1	TRBJ1-1	TGCAGCGTTGGAGACAGAACCACTGAAGCTTTCTTT	CSVGDRTTEAFF
.	.	TRBV28	TRBJ1-5	TGTGCCAGCAGTTTTTTGTTGCGGGGAACCAATCAGCCCCAGCATTTT	CASSFLLRGTNQPQHF
.	.	TRBV5-4	TRBJ2-2	TGTGCCAGCAGCCTTGATTCAGCCGGGGAGCTGTTTTTT	CASSLDSAGELFF
.	.	TRBV4-1	TRBJ2-7	TGCGCCAGCAGCCAAGATGGAGGAATTAGCTCCTACGAGCAGTACTTC	CASSQDGGISSYEQYF
.	.	TRBV11-2	TRBJ2-1	TGTGCCAGCAGCTTTCGGGGCAGGAGCTCCTACAATGAGCAGTTCTTC	CASSFRGRSSYNEQFF
.	TRBD1	TRBV18	TRBJ2-7	TGTGCCAGCTCACCCTTTCGGACAGGGACGACCTACGAGCAGTACTTC	CASSPFRTGTTYEQYF
.	TRBD1	TRBV6-1	TRBJ1-3	TGTGCCAGCAGTCAAGCAGGGGGAGACACCATATATTTT	CASSQAGGDTIYF
.	.	TRBV6-4	TRBJ1-1	TGTGCCAGCAGTGATACCTCAAGGGTCACTGAAGCTTTCTTT	CASSDTSRVTEAFF
.	.	TRBV9	TRBJ1-1	TGTGCCAGCAGCGTAGCCGGACAGACGAACACTGAAGCTTTCTTT	CASSVAGQTNTEAFF
.	.	TRBV5-6	TRBJ2-7	TGTGCCAGCAGCACAACCCCTGTCGCCTCCTCCTACGAGCAGTACTTC	CASSTTPVASSYEQYF
.	.	TRBV7-9	TRBJ1-4	TGTGCCAGCAGCCACGGGGACGGAGGGGCGGAAAAACTGTTTTTT	CASSHGDGGAEKLFF
.	.	TRBV2	TRBJ2-3	TGTGCCAGCAGTAGGGACTCAGATACGCAGTATTTT	CASSRDSDTQYF
few	.	TRBV5-1	TRBJ1-1	TGCGCCAGCAGCTTGGGGCAGGCGACCACTGAAGCTTTCTTT	CASSLGQATTEAFF
.	TRBD1	TRBV18	TRBJ1-5	TGTGCCAGCTCACGGGACAGGGCGGGGAACGGGGGCAATCAGCCCCAGCATTTT	CASSRDRAGNGGNQPQHF
few	.	TRBV11-2	TRBJ1-5	TGTGCCAGCAGCTTTTACAGGGTGGGCAATCAGCCCCAGCATTTT	CASSFYRVGNQPQHF
.	TRBD2	TRBV10-1	TRBJ2-3	TGCGCCAGCAGTCAACTAGCGTCGAGCACAGATACGCAGTATTTT	CASSQLASSTDTQYF
.	.	TRBV21-1	TRBJ1-1	TGTGCCAGCAGCAAAGGACGGCCCCATGGGTTCTCCGTGAACACTGAAGCTTTCTTT	CASSKGRPHGFSVNTEAFF
.	.	TRBV5-5	TRBJ2-2	TGTGCCAGCAGCTCGGGTCGAGGTTGGAGCATACCCCCGGGCACCGGGGAGCTGTTTTTT	CASSSGRGWSIPPGTGELFF
few	.	TRBV5-1	TRBJ1-2	TGCGCCAGCAGCTTGGACAGGGAATCCGGCTACACCTTC	CASSLDRESGYTF
.	TRBD2	TRBV7-7	TRBJ2-5	TGTGCCAGCAGCTTAGAGCGGACTCTAGCGGGCGAGACCCAGTACTTC	CASSLERTLAGETQYF
.	.	TRBV9	TRBJ2-2	TGTGCCAGCAGCGTAGGGCTGGGGGGGCCTGTGACCGGGGAGCTGTTTTTT	CASSVGLGGPVTGELFF
.	TRBD1	TRBV5-1	TRBJ1-5	TGCGCCAGCAGCGAGGGACAGGGGGCTTGGCAGCCCCAGCATTTT	CASSEGQGAWQPQHF
.	.	TRBV7-2	TRBJ2-6	TGTGCCAGCAGCTTAAGGGGGGCCTCTGGGGCCAACGTCCTGACTTTC	CASSLRGASGANVLTF
few	.	TRBV20-1	TRBJ1-6	TGCAGTGCTAGTCTTAGGGAGGGGTCCCTCCACTTT	CSASLREGSLHF
few	TRBD2	TRBV11-2	TRBJ2-1	TGTGCCAGCAGCTTATTCTCGGGTAGCGGGAGGTCCGATGAGCAGTTCTTC	CASSLFSGSGRSDEQFF
.	TRBD1	TRBV29-1	TRBJ1-1	TGCAGCGTTCGACAGGGGGGGTCCGGCACTGAAGCTTTCTTT	CSVRQGGSGTEAFF
.	.	TRBV3-1/TRBV3-2	TRBJ2-1	TGTGCCAGCAGCCTCTCTAGTAATGAGCAGTTCTTC	CASSLSSNEQFF
.	.	TRBV5-1	TRBJ2-7	TGCGCCAGCAGCTCAGGACGGACGTACTACGAGCAGTACTTC	CASSSGRTYYEQYF
.	TRBD2	TRBV5-1	TRBJ2-1	TGCGCCAGCAGCTTCGGACTAGACGGCTACAATGAGCAGTTCTTC	CASSFGLDGYNEQFF
.	.	TRBV7-6	TRBJ2-5	TGTGCCAGCAGCTTAGACTCTCGGGGGGCGAAGACCCAGTACTTC	CASSLDSRGAKTQYF
.	.	TRBV5-1	TRBJ2-1	TGCGCCAGCCGACCCGTTAGCTCCTACAATGAGCAGTTCTTC	CASRPVSSYNEQFF
.	.	TRBV5-1	TRBJ2-5	TGCGCCAGCAGGTACAACAGGGCACAGAGACAAGAGACCCAGTACTTC	CASRYNRAQRQETQYF
.	.	TRBV25-1	TRBJ2-1	TGTGCCAGCAGTGACCAGGCTAGGCCCTACAATGAGCAGTTCTTC	CASSDQARPYNEQFF
.	.	TRBV9	TRBJ1-4	.	CASSVALGTEIAF